Reported below is one T cell receptor (beta chain). What it recognizes is unknown. This specimen comes from a study of beta chain features in type 1 diabetes. For the study at large: Researchers looked at fewer than 110 million sorted cells across all samples.

Every bit of the isolated RNA underwent reverse transcription, so sequencing read expressed TCRB transcripts. Generated by immunoSEQ multiplex PCR, the TCRdb table keeps only in-frame clones and is missing some. The sample consists of about 220,000 clones, approximately 11% of them appearing once. Study-level findings and limits: Sequencing the cDNA could make cells with high TCR expression show up more than they should. It was among patients, rather than healthy donors, that naive, central memory and Treg TCRB repertoires appeared more similar.

This receptor was identified in a man between 18 and 35 years old in good health. The specimen sequenced was central memory CD4+ T cells from blood.

The CDR3 sequence: CASSWRSGQDNQPQHF. The CDR3 DNA reads TGTGCCAGCAGTTGGCGATCGGGGCAGGACAATCAGCCCCAGCATTTT. J is TRBJ1-5 and V is TRBV6-6, with a tentative D call TRBD1 (5 bases). The CDR3 contains 16 residues. Germline assignment: CDR1 MNHNY and CDR2 SVGAGI (reference sequence). The V end lost 4 bases, the J end lost 3 bases, and 16 bases lay between the germline ends.